One and the same sample provided the 26 T cell receptor beta chains below, sequenced in a study of CD8 T cells in ankylosing spondylitis. General study findings and limits: For ankylosing spondylitis blood, a TCR beta motif of roughly 8 highly homologous variants appeared characteristic.

TCRdb passed the 5' RACE reads through MiXCR, listing each CDR3 protein once. The table lists 350,000 to 550,000 distinct CDR3 sequences, around 26% of them singletons. These receptors' targets are unknown. The source material was blood, either unsorted or a sorted T cell fraction (not recorded which). The receptors were sampled from a male donor with ankylosing spondylitis.

This chain joins TRBV29-1 and TRBJ1-2; TRBD1 matches 10 bases. Germline CDR1 reads SQVTM; CDR2 reads ANQGSEA. Losses at the gene ends were 7 bases for V and 3 bases for J; bases not matched to a gene: 5. The CDR3 has 13 amino acids. In DNA, the CDR3 is TGCAGCGATGACAGGGGGCTGGACTATGGCTACACCTTC. Translation gives CSDDRGLDYGYTF.

The rearrangement joins TRBV19 to TRBJ2-5; D is perhaps TRBD2 (5 bases). CDR1 and CDR2 (germline): LNHDA, SQIVND (reference sequence). V was cut by 6 bases and J by 5 bases, with 10 bases left in between. CDR3 length equals 12 residues. CDR3 DNA sequence: TGTGCCAGTAGGGGCCGGAGGGAGACCCAGTACTTC. This encodes CASRGRRETQYF.

This chain joins TRBV12-3 or TRBV12-4 and TRBJ2-7; 8 positions match TRBD1. This CDR3 is 15 amino acids long. With 1 base clipped from V and 2 bases from J, the junction kept 4 bases outside the gene matches. CDR3 sequence: CASSLGGTGAYEQYV. CDR3 in DNA: TGTGCCAGCAGTTTAGGAGGGACAGGAGCCTACGAGCAGTACGTC.

This clonotype was found a few times. The chain uses TRBV5-1 and TRBJ1-1; D not resolved. Looked up from germline, CDR1 is SGHRS and CDR2 is YFSETQ. This CDR3 contains 13 residues. V was cut by 2 bases and J by 2 bases, with 7 bases left in between. This CDR3 is CASSLPSNTEAFF. CDR3 DNA: TGCGCCAGCAGCTTACCAAGTAACACTGAAGCTTTCTTT.

V gene TRBV5-6 combines with J gene TRBJ2-1, with D hard to call. This CDR3 spans 14 amino acids. Trimming cost V 0 bases and J 9 bases, with 13 bases left between them. Germline values: CDR1 SGHDT, CDR2 YYEEEE. The CDR3 coding sequence is TGTGCCAGCAGCTTGGGGACGCTCGATAGTGAGCAGTTCTTC. It translates to CASSLGTLDSEQFF.

This clonotype was seen a handful of times. CDR3 amino acids: CASSDGTLGSPLHF. The CDR3 DNA sequence: TGTGCCAGCAGCGACGGGACTCTAGGTTCACCCCTCCACTTT. The chain has TRBV9 and TRBJ1-6; D may be TRBD1 (5 bases). The CDR3 contains 14 residues. Germline V gene sequence: CDR1 SGDLS, CDR2 YYNGEE. Trimming cost V 3 bases and J 9 bases, with 13 bases left between them.

This clonotype has more than one count but fewer than ten. The rearrangement joins TRBV7-9 to TRBJ1-6; D unresolved. The V and J ends lost 7 bases and 8 bases respectively, with 18 bases between them. The CDR3 is 15 amino acids. In germline, CDR1 is SEHNR, CDR2 FQNEAQ (reference sequence). The CDR3 DNA sequence: TGTGCCAGCACCTCTTATCTGGGAGGTGATTCACCCCTCCACTTT. Amino acid sequence: CASTSYLGGDSPLHF.

The chain carries TRBV20-1 and TRBJ2-2; D may correspond to TRBD1 or TRBD2 (5 bases each). Deletions cut 7 bases from V and 0 bases from J, with 15 bases between. The CDR3 consists of 15 residues. Germline loops: CDR1 DFQATT, CDR2 SNEGSKA (reference sequence). Here the CDR3 reads CSVRGGRANTGELFF. CDR3 nucleotide sequence: TGCAGTGTTAGGGGCGGGCGCGCGAACACCGGGGAGCTGTTTTTT.

This clonotype was picked up a small number of times. The chain recombines TRBV3-1 with TRBJ2-7, with D maybe TRBD2 (6 bases). This CDR3 contains 15 residues. The V end lost 1 base, the J end lost 3 bases, and 13 bases lay between the germline ends. Germline CDR1 is LGHDT and CDR2 is YNNKEL (reference sequence). The CDR3 DNA reads as TGTGCCAGCAGCCAAGTTTCTAGCGAGATCTACGAGCAGTACTTC. Its protein is CASSQVSSEIYEQYF.

The genes are TRBV12-3 or TRBV12-4 and TRBJ1-1, with TRBD1 matching over 7 bases. The trim removed 7 bases at V and 0 bases at J, leaving 5 bases unmatched. This CDR3 has 14 residues. The CDR3: CASISGGMNTEAFF. The CDR3 region has the DNA TGTGCCAGCATCTCAGGGGGTATGAACACTGAAGCTTTCTTT.

The gene calls are TRBV11-2 and TRBJ2-5; D may be TRBD1 or TRBD2 (5 bases each). V was pared by 4 bases and J by 7 bases, with 13 bases between. This CDR3 is 13 amino acids long. In germline, CDR1 is SGHAT, CDR2 FQNNGV. The DNA of the CDR3 is TGTGCCAGCAGCTGGGGACGCGTGGGGACCCAGTACTTC. This gives the protein CASSWGRVGTQYF.

This clonotype was picked up a small number of times. J is TRBJ1-1 and V is TRBV12-3 or TRBV12-4, with 10 bases identical to TRBD1. This CDR3 contains 15 residues. The J segment lost 5 bases and the V segment lost 5 bases, leaving 8 bases of the junction unmatched. This chain's CDR3 is CASSAMGTGVTEAFF. The CDR3 bases are TGTGCCAGCAGTGCCATGGGGACAGGGGTTACTGAAGCTTTCTTT.

This clonotype has only a few counts. This chain links TRBV28 with TRBJ2-1; possible D gene TRBD2, 6 bases. The CDR3 is made up of 16 amino acids. Trimming cost V 4 bases and J 1 base, with 14 bases left between them. Germline V CDR1 and CDR2: MDHEN, SYDVKM. CDR3 loop: CASSSSGTQSYNEQFF. In DNA, the CDR3 is TGTGCCAGCAGTTCGTCCGGGACTCAATCCTACAATGAGCAGTTCTTC.

This clonotype was detected a few times. Written as DNA, the CDR3 is TGCGCCAGCAGACTTTTTGGGACAGGGAACACTGAAGCTTTCTTT. Translating it yields CASRLFGTGNTEAFF. The chain links TRBV5-1 to TRBJ1-1, with 8 bases that match TRBD1. The germline CDR1 and CDR2 sequences are SGHRS and YFSETQ. The ends lost 5 bases at V and 1 base at J; junction bases unmatched: 7. This CDR3 has 15 residues.

This clonotype occurred a few times. J is TRBJ1-2 and V is TRBV19; no reliable D call. Deletions cut 3 bases from V and 4 bases from J, with 12 bases between. The germline gives CDR1 LNHDA, CDR2 SQIVND (reference sequence). This CDR3 contains 14 residues. The CDR3 sequence is CASSMKWDAYGYTF. As DNA, the CDR3 is TGTGCCAGTAGTATGAAATGGGATGCCTATGGCTACACCTTC.

This clonotype has just a few counts. The chain links TRBV6-1 to TRBJ1-2; possibly TRBD1 for D (6 bases). V was shortened by 6 bases and J by 0 bases, with 11 bases between the two germline ends. The CDR3 is 14 amino acids. Per the germline V gene, CDR1 is MNHNS and CDR2 is SASEGT. The CDR3, as DNA: TGTGCCAGCAGGGAACAGGGACCTAACTATGGCTACACCTTC. Its protein is CASREQGPNYGYTF.

Only a few counts were recorded for this clonotype. V and J are TRBV12-5 and TRBJ2-5; tentative D call: TRBD1 (5 bases). This CDR3 contains 15 residues. Looked up from germline, CDR1 is LGHNT and CDR2 is FRNRAP. The V and J ends lost 5 bases and 4 bases respectively, with 17 bases between them. CDR3 DNA: TGTGCTAGTGGTCTCACAGGACCCAAAGCAGAGACCCAGTACTTC. The encoded protein is CASGLTGPKAETQYF.

The chain links TRBV5-1 to TRBJ2-7; D may correspond to TRBD1 or TRBD2 (5 bases each). With 4 bases removed from V and 7 bases from J, the gap between germline ends came to 18 bases. The CDR3 extends over 14 amino acids. Per germline, CDR1 SGHRS and CDR2 YFSETQ. The CDR3 region is CASSTGRTPGEQYF. The CDR3, as DNA: TGCGCCAGCAGCACGGGACGGACCCCTGGGGAGCAGTACTTC. Full variable domain (rest looked up from reference TRBV5-1 and TRBJ2-7): KAGVTQTPRYLIKTRGQQVTLSCSPISGHRSVSWYQQTPGQGLQFLFEYFSETQRNKGNFPGRFSGRQFSNSRSEMNVSTLELGDSALYLCASSTGRTPGEQYFGPGTRLTVT.

The table lists this clonotype with a few counts. This chain joins TRBV14 and TRBJ2-4, with D hard to call. The germline CDR1 and CDR2 sequences are SGHDN and FVKESK. The CDR3 runs 14 residues. With 5 bases removed from V and 0 bases from J, the gap between germline ends came to 8 bases. In DNA form, the CDR3 reads TGTGCCAGCAGCGCGAACCGAGCCAAAAACATTCAGTACTTC. Its protein product is CASSANRAKNIQYF.

CDR3 in DNA: TGTGCCAGCAGCCAAGAAGGGTCATCTGGAAACACCATATATTTT. Protein sequence: CASSQEGSSGNTIYF. The rearrangement uses TRBV4-2 and TRBJ1-3, with D uncertain. CDR1 and CDR2 (germline): LGHNA, YNFKEQ. V dropped 0 bases and J dropped 1 base, with 7 bases sitting between them. The CDR3 is 15 residues long.

This clonotype appeared a few times. The CDR3 coding sequence is TGTGCCAGCAGCTTGGCAGTAGGGGTCGAAGCCAAAAACATTCAGTACTTC. Protein: CASSLAVGVEAKNIQYF. The chain links TRBV5-5 to TRBJ2-4; D possibly corresponds to TRBD1 (5 bases). This CDR3 is built from 17 residues. Trimming removed 0 bases from V and 0 bases from J, with 13 bases in between. The germline V gene has CDR1 SGHKS and CDR2 YYEKEE (reference sequence).

The chain has TRBV7-9 and TRBJ2-7; tentatively, D is TRBD2 (7 bases). The CDR3 runs 16 residues. Trimming stripped 2 bases from V and 0 bases from J, with 14 bases between. The V gene's germline CDR1 is SEHNR and CDR2 FQNEAQ (reference sequence). In nucleotides, the CDR3 is TGTGCCAGCAGCTTATGGACAGCGGGAATCTCCTACGAGCAGTACTTC. It encodes CASSLWTAGISYEQYF.

The sample holds one count of this clonotype. The V and J genes are TRBV7-2 and TRBJ2-3, with D maybe TRBD2 (6 bases). V was cut by 0 bases and J by 2 bases, with 24 bases left in between. This CDR3 has 20 residues. Germline assignment: CDR1 SGHTA and CDR2 FQGNSA. As DNA, the CDR3 is TGTGCCAGCAGCTTAGCCTGGGGCGGGAAAGGAGGCGGCCCCACAGATACGCAGTATTTT. This gives the protein CASSLAWGGKGGGPTDTQYF. Drawing the rest from reference TRBV7-2 and TRBJ2-3, the complete variable domain is GAGVSQSPSNKVTEKGKDVELRCDPISGHTALYWYRQSLGQGLEFLIYFQGNSAPDKSGLPSDRFSAERTGGSVSTLTIQRTQQEDSAVYLCASSLAWGGKGGGPTDTQYFGPGTRLTVL.

This chain uses TRBV5-1 with TRBJ2-1, with D unclear. The length of the CDR3 is 16 residues. The V end was cut by 0 bases, the J end by 0 bases, with 10 bases between. Germline CDR1 reads SGHRS; CDR2 reads YFSETQ. CDR3 protein: CASSLAAVSSYNEQFF. CDR3 sequence (DNA): TGCGCCAGCAGCTTGGCCGCGGTGAGCTCCTACAATGAGCAGTTCTTC.

The chain is built from TRBV5-1 and TRBJ2-5; D is unclear. V lost 0 bases to trimming and J lost 5 bases, with 11 bases between them. This CDR3 region has 14 residues. Germline CDR1 is SGHRS and CDR2 is YFSETQ. The CDR3 coding sequence is TGCGCCAGCAGCTTGGATCTAGGGCGCGAGACCCAGTACTTC. Its protein product is CASSLDLGRETQYF.

The chain links TRBV7-9 to TRBJ2-3; 8 nucleotides match TRBD2. V lost 3 bases to trimming and J lost 6 bases; unmatched junction nucleotides: 11. Germline CDR1 SEHNR, CDR2 FQNEAQ (reference sequence). This CDR3 is built from 16 residues. As DNA, the CDR3 is TGTGCCAGCAGCTTTGAATCAAGCGGGAGAGTCGATACGCAGTATTTT. Translating it yields CASSFESSGRVDTQYF.